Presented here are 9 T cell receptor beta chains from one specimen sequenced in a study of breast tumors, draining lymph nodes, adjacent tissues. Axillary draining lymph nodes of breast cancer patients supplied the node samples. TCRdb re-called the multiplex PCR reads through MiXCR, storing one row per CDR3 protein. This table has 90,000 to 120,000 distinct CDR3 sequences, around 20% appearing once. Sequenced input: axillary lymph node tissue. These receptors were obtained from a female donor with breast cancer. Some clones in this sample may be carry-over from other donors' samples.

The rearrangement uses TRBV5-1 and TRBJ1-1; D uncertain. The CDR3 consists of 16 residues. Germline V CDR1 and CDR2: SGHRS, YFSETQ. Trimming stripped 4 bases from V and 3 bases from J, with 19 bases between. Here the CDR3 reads CASSPLGSQSDTEAFF. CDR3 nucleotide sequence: TGCGCCAGCAGCCCCCTGGGCAGCCAATCGGACACTGAAGCTTTCTTT.

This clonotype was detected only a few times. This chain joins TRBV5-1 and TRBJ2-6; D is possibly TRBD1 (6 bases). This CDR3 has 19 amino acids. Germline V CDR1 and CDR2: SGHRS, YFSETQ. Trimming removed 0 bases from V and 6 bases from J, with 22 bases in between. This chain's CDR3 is CASSLAVAGAGKEANVLTF. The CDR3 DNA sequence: TGCGCCAGCAGCTTGGCGGTGGCAGGGGCAGGGAAAGAGGCCAACGTCCTGACTTTC.

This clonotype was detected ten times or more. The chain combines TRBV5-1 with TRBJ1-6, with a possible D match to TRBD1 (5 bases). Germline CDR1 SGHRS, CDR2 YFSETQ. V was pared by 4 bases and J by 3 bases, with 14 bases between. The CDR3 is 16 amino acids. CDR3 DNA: TGCGCCAGCAGCACTCGGACACGGGACTATAATTCACCCCTCCACTTT. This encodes CASSTRTRDYNSPLHF.

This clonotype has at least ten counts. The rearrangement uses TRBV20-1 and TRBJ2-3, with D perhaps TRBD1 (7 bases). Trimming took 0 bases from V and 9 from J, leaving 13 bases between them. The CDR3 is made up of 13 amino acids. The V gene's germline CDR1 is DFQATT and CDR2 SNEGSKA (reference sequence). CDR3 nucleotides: TGCAGTGCTAGAGAGAACTCAGGGGGGACGCAGTATTTT. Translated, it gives CSARENSGGTQYF.

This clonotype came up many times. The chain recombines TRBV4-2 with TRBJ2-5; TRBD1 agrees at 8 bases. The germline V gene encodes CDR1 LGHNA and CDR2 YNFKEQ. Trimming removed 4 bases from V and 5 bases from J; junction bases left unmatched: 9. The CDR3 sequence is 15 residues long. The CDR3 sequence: CASSPLGQGQETQYF. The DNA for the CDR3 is TGTGCCAGCAGCCCACTCGGACAGGGACAGGAGACCCAGTACTTC.

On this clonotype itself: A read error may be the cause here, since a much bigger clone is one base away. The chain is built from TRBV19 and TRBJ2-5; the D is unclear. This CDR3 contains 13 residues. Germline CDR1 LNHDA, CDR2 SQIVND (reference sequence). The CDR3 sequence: CASSITIQGTQYF. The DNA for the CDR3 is TGTGCCAGTAGTATAACGATTCAAGGGACCCAGTACTTC.

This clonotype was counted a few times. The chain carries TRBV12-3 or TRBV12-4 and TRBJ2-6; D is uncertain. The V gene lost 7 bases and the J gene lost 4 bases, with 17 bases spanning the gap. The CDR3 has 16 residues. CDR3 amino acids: CASTLSLGSGANVLTF. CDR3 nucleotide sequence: TGTGCCAGCACCCTAAGTCTGGGTTCCGGGGCCAACGTCCTGACTTTC.

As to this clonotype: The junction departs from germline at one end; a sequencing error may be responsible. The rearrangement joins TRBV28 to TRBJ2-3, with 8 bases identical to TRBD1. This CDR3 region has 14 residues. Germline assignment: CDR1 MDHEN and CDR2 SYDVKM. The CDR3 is CASSLGQATDTQCF. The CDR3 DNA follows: TGTGCCAGCAGTTTGGGACAGGCTACAGATACGCAGTGTTTT.

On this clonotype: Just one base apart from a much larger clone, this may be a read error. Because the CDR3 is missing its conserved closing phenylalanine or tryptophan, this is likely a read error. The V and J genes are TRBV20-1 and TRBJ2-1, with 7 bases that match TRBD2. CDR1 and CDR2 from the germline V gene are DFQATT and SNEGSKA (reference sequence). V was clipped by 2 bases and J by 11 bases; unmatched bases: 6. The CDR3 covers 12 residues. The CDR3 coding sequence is TGCAGTGCTAGACCCGCGGGAGTCCAGCAGTTCTCC. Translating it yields CSARPAGVQQFS.